This T cell receptor (beta chain) was identified during a study of blood T cell repertoires in COVID-19. Study overall: PBMCs, B-cell-depleted T cells, or T cells were the source of the cDNA or gDNA that made up the material.

Original processing methods: Reference gene primers were amplified, and this amplification served to estimate nucleated cell counts. Produced via immunoSEQ multiplex PCR; TCRdb's table is partial and in-frame only. V and J calls and clone size are those listed in that table; D and trimming were worked out from the DNA. The sample contains 90,000 or so clones, roughly 87% of which appear only once. Trimming left V 1 base short and J 0 bases short, with 10 bases between. This CDR3 spans 16 amino acids. Per the germline V gene, CDR1 is SGHAT and CDR2 is FQNNGV. This chain uses TRBV11-2 with TRBJ2-1; maybe TRBD2 (5 bases). The clonotype originates from a man aged 18 to 29 with COVID-19, enrolled during active disease. Sample: peripheral blood. Here the CDR3 DNA reads TGTGCCAGCAGCTTAGTCACGGGGTCCTCCTACAATGAGCAGTTCTTC. Translating gives CASSLVTGSSYNEQFF.